This entry lists 11 T cell receptor beta chains sequenced from one sample in a study of blood T cell repertoires in COVID-19. Libraries were prepared by immunoSEQ multiplex PCR; TCRdb keeps only in-frame clonotypes and omits some of them. The repertoire consists of around 220,000 clones, with around 90% occurring once and the leading ten covering approximately 2%. Sequencing was performed on PBMCs or T cells enriched from blood (not recorded which). All receptors come from a woman younger than 30 who had recovered from COVID-19.

This chain connects TRBV10-3 to TRBJ1-3, with 7 bases lining up with TRBD1. Germline V gene sequence: CDR1 ENHRY, CDR2 SYGVKD. The CDR3 has 14 amino acids. With 4 bases clipped from V and 2 bases from J, the junction kept 2 bases outside the gene matches. The CDR3 DNA is TGTGCCATCAGTGTACAGGGGCCTGGAAACACCATATATTTT. It specifies CAISVQGPGNTIYF.

CDR3 DNA: TGTGCCAGCAGCGTATTCAACAACGCAGAGACCCAGTACTTC. Its translation: CASSVFNNAETQYF. The chain has TRBV9 and TRBJ2-5; D not resolved. CDR3 length: 14 residues. V lost 1 base and J lost 4, with 11 bases in between. Per germline, CDR1 SGDLS and CDR2 YYNGEE.

The rearrangement uses TRBV7-2 and TRBJ1-1; TRBD1 is a possible D gene (5 bases). V was shortened by 4 bases and J by 1 base, with 13 bases between the two germline ends. The germline V gene encodes CDR1 SGHTA and CDR2 FQGNSA. The CDR3 has 15 residues. The DNA for the CDR3 is TGTGCCAGCAGCTCACCGAGGGACTGGAACACTGAAGCTTTCTTT. Protein: CASSSPRDWNTEAFF.

The chain employs TRBV3-1 (or the pseudogene TRBV3-2) and TRBJ1-5; tentatively, D is TRBD1 (6 bases). Germline-derived CDR1 and CDR2 are LGHDT and YNNKEL (reference sequence). The germline V and J ends were trimmed by 4 bases and 4 bases, with 8 bases remaining between them. This CDR3 spans 13 amino acids. The CDR3 loop reads CASSRDRNQPQHF. DNA for the CDR3: TGTGCCAGCAGCCGAGACAGGAATCAGCCCCAGCATTTT.

The V and J genes are TRBV7-2 and TRBJ1-1; D not certain. Per the germline V gene, CDR1 is SGHTA and CDR2 is FQGNSA. The CDR3 loop spans 15 amino acids. Trimming stripped 0 bases from V and 0 bases from J, with 8 bases between. CDR3 coding DNA: TGTGCCAGCAGCTTAGCGGGAGTCATGAACACTGAAGCTTTCTTT. Protein: CASSLAGVMNTEAFF.

This rearrangement joins TRBV3-1 (or the pseudogene TRBV3-2) to TRBJ1-6; 8 bases fit TRBD1. Trimming cost V 3 bases and J 7 bases; bases outside gene matches: 5. The CDR3 sequence is 15 residues long. Per germline, CDR1 LGHDT and CDR2 YNNKEL (reference sequence). CDR3 sequence: CASSHRQGLNSPLHF. In DNA form, the CDR3 reads TGTGCCAGCAGCCACCGACAGGGGCTGAATTCACCCCTCCACTTT.

The chain joins TRBV2 to TRBJ2-4; D unclear. The CDR3 length is 15 residues. Per germline, CDR1 SNHLY and CDR2 FYNNEI. Trimming removed 6 bases from V and 0 bases from J, with 12 bases in between. The CDR3 DNA reads as TGTGCCAGCAGCCTAGGTTCCCTAGCCAAAAACATTCAGTACTTC. Its translation: CASSLGSLAKNIQYF.

This chain connects TRBV28 to TRBJ1-2; 12 nucleotides line up with TRBD1. Germline loops: CDR1 MDHEN, CDR2 SYDVKM. With V trimmed by 3 bases and J by 8 bases, 7 bases remained unmatched. The CDR3 runs to 15 residues. For the CDR3, the DNA is TGTGCCAGCAGTTTCCGGGACAGGGGGCAAGGCGGCTACACCTTC. Amino acids: CASSFRDRGQGGYTF.

The rearrangement links TRBV5-1 to TRBJ1-2; D not resolved. Germline CDR1 and CDR2: SGHRS and YFSETQ. Trimming pared 3 bases from V and 5 bases from J, leaving 11 bases between. The CDR3 contains 13 residues. The CDR3 spells CASSSTGPYGYTF. In DNA, the CDR3 is TGCGCCAGCAGCTCCACGGGTCCGTATGGCTACACCTTC.

The chain uses TRBV4-1 and TRBJ2-7, with no clear D. Trimming pared 1 base from V and 4 bases from J, leaving 2 bases between. The CDR3 extends over 11 amino acids. CDR1 is MGHRA and CDR2 is YSYEKL in the germline V gene. Here the CDR3 DNA reads TGCGCCAGCAGCCAAGCTTACGAGCAGTACTTC. Protein product: CASSQAYEQYF.

In DNA, the CDR3 is TGTGCCACTTGGACAGGTGGGAACACCGGGGAGCTGTTTTTT. It is translated as CATWTGGNTGELFF. The chain links TRBV2 to TRBJ2-2; 7 bases fit TRBD1. There are 14 residues in the CDR3. V lost 10 bases, J lost 1 base, and 6 bases stayed unmatched. Per the germline V gene, CDR1 is SNHLY and CDR2 is FYNNEI.